These T cell receptor beta chains were read from a single sample in a study of T cell responses to AZD1222 COVID-19 vaccine. Some clones are missing from TCRdb's copy, which holds only in-frame ones; the method was immunoSEQ multiplex PCR. The sample gives around 150,000 clones, around 91% of which show up once; about 4.6% is in the top ten. The sequencing here drew on peripheral blood, taken on day 0 of AZD1222 vaccination. The receptors stem from an adult in good health. Both conserved end residues are part of each CDR3. The D gene is left open where the match is weak. Some rows mark clone size as missing; the rest say once, few, many or name a class of expanded clone.

clone_size j_call v_call d_call cdr3_aa cdr3_nt
NA TRBJ2-1 TRBV7-2 TRBD1 CASRAGQGAYEQFF TGTGCCAGCAGGGCCGGACAGGGGGCATATGAGCAGTTCTTC
NA TRBJ2-3 TRBV18 TRBD2 CASSPSGTSGRVTDTQYF TGTGCCAGCTCACCTTCCGGGACTAGCGGGAGGGTGACAGATACGCAGTATTTT
NA TRBJ1-3 TRBV7-9 NA CASSGTPGDKNTIYF TGTGCCAGCAGCGGGACCCCCGGGGATAAAAACACCATATATTTT
NA TRBJ2-7 TRBV14 TRBD1 CASSQVYRQGYHEQYF TGTGCCAGCAGCCAAGTCTACAGACAGGGGTACCACGAGCAGTACTTC
NA TRBJ1-6 TRBV23-1 NA CASSLQGQNNSPLHF TGCGCCAGCAGTCTACAGGGTCAGAATAATTCACCCCTCCACTTT
NA TRBJ2-3 TRBV5-4 NA CASSHSTDTQYF TGTGCCAGCAGTCATAGCACAGATACGCAGTATTTT
NA TRBJ2-4 TRBV11-2 NA CASSLAGENIQYF TGTGCCAGCAGCTTAGCGGGAGAAAACATTCAGTACTTC
NA TRBJ2-1 TRBV5-1 TRBD1 CASSLATGGSYNEQFF TGCGCCAGCAGCTTGGCTACAGGGGGCTCCTACAATGAGCAGTTCTTC
NA TRBJ1-3 TRBV12-3/TRBV12-4 NA CASSLNTIYF TGTGCCAGCAGTTTGAACACCATATATTTT
NA TRBJ2-2 TRBV29-1 TRBD2 CSVRPGLYTGELFF TGCAGCGTTCGACCGGGACTATACACCGGGGAGCTGTTTTTT
NA TRBJ2-1 TRBV7-9 TRBD2 CASSTRTSGSGDEQFF TGTGCCAGCAGCACGCGGACTAGCGGGAGTGGGGATGAGCAGTTCTTC
NA TRBJ2-3 TRBV5-1 NA CASSSRHYSTDTQYF TGCGCCAGCAGCTCCCGACACTATAGCACAGATACGCAGTATTTT
once TRBJ1-4 TRBV19 NA CASSINPLSVEKLFF TGTGCCAGTAGTATAAATCCTCTCAGCGTCGAAAAACTGTTTTTT
once TRBJ1-1 TRBV14 NA CASSQSGYEAFF TGTGCCAGCAGCCAGTCAGGGTATGAAGCTTTCTTT
NA TRBJ2-3 TRBV7-9 TRBD1 CASSLVVAIGGTKYF TGTGCCAGCAGCTTAGTCGTGGCTATAGGGGGCACCAAGTATTTT
NA TRBJ2-1 TRBV27 NA CASTGYSYNEQFF TGTGCCAGCACGGGCTATTCCTACAATGAGCAGTTCTTC
NA TRBJ2-5 TRBV11-3 TRBD2 CASSLGLAGSQETQYF TGTGCCAGCAGCTTAGGGTTAGCGGGATCACAAGAGACCCAGTACTTC
NA TRBJ2-1 TRBV28 NA CASSYRGQGSNEQFF TGTGCCAGCAGCTACCGGGGGCAGGGTAGCAATGAGCAGTTCTTC
NA TRBJ1-5 TRBV19 NA CASSIVPGKNQPQHF TGTGCCAGTAGTATAGTTCCGGGTAAGAATCAGCCCCAGCATTTT